This T cell receptor (beta chain) was profiled in a study of T cell responses to AZD1222 COVID-19 vaccine. The study's findings and limits: Baseline seropositivity occurred in only a handful of AZD1222 recipients.

TCRdb keeps only in-frame clones here, not all; method: immunoSEQ multiplex PCR. The sample has some 140,000 clones; roughly nine tenths are singletons. As for this clone: What it binds is unknown.

The CDR3 loop spans 13 amino acids. CDR1 is SGHTA, CDR2 FQGNSA, per germline. Trimming removed 4 bases from V and 13 bases from J; junction bases left unmatched: 12. The specimen was peripheral blood, collected on day 0 of MenACWY control vaccination. This clonotype was obtained from an adult in good health. The chain employs TRBV7-2 and TRBJ2-5; 7 bases align to TRBD1. CDR3 protein: CASSSEYRGATYF. The CDR3 coding sequence is TGTGCCAGCAGCTCCGAATACAGGGGCGCCACGTACTTC.